Detailed here is one T cell receptor (beta chain). Its antigen remains unknown. This entry belongs to a study of OX40 agonist ivuxolimab in advanced cancers. General study findings and limits: On average, CD8+ T cells showed a greater number of expanded clones than CD4+. CD4+ and CD8+ blood T cells expanded clonally by week 6 at 0.1 to 3.0 mg/kg. Relatively little clonal expansion, among the lowest observed, appeared in partial responders at 0.1-3.0 mg/kg.

Looked up from germline, CDR1 is SGHRS and CDR2 is YFSETQ. V was clipped by 4 bases and J by 2 bases, with 15 bases between them. CDR3 length: 15 amino acids. Sequencing used immunoSEQ multiplex PCR; TCRdb keeps in-frame clones, though not all of them. The table lists roughly 75,000 clones, 86% of them singletons. The sample consisted of CD4+ or CD8+ T cells sorted from blood, taken in a trial of the OX40 agonist ivuxolimab. The chain joins TRBV5-1 to TRBJ2-5; possibly TRBD1 for D (6 bases). The source is an adult with an advanced solid tumor such as melanoma, head and neck, liver or kidney cancer. The CDR3 loop reads CASSPWTRGQETQYF. CDR3 nucleotides: TGCGCCAGCAGCCCCTGGACGAGGGGGCAAGAGACCCAGTACTTC.